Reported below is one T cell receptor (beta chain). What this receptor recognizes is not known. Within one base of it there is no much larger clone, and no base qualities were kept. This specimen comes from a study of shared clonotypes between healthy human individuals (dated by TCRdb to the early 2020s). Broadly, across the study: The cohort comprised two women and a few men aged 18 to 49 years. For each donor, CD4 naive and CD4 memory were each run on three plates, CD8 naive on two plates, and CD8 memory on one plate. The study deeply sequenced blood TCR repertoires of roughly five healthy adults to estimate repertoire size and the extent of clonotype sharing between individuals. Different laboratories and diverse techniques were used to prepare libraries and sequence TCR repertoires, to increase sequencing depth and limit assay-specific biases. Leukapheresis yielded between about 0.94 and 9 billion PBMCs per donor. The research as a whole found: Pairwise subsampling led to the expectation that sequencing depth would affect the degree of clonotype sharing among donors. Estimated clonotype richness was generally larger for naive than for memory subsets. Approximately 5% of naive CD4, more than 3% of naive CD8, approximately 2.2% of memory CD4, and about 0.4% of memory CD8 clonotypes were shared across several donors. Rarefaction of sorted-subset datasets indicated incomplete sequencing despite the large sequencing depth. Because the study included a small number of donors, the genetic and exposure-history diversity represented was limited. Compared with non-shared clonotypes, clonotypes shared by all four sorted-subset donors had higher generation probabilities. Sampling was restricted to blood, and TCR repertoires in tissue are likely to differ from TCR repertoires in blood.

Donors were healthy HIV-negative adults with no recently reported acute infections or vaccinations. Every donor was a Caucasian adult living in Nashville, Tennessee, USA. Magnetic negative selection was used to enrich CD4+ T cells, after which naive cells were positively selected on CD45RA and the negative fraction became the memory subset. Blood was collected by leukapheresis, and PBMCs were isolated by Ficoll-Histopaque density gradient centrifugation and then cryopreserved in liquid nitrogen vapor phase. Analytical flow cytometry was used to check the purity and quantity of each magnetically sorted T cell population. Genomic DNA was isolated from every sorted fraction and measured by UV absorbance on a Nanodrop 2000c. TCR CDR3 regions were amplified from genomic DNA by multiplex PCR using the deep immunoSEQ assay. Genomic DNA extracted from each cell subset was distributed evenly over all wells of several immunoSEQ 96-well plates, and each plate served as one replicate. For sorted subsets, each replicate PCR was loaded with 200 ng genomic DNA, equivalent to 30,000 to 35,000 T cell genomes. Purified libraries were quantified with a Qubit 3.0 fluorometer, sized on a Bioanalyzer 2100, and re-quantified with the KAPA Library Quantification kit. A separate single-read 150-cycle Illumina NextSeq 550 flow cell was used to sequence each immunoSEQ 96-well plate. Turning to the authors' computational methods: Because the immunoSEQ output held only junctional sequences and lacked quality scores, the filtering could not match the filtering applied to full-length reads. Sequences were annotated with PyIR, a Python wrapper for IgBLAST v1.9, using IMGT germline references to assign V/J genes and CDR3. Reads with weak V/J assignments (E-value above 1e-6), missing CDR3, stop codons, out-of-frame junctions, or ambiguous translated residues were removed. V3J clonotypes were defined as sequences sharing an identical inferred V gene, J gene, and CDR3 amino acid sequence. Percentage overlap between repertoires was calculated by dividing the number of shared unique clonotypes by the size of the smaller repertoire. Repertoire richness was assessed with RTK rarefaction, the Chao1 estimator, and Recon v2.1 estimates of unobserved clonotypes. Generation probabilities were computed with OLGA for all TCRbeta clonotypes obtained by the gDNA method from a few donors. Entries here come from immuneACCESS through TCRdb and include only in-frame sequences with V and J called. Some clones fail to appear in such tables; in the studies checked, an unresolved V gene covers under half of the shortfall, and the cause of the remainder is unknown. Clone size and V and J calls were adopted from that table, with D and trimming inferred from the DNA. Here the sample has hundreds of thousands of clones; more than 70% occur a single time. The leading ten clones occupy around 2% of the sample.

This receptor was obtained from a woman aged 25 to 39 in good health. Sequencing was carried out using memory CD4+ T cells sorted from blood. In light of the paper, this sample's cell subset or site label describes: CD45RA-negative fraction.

The DNA reads as follows: TGTGCCAGCAGATCGGGATTAGATACGCAGTATTTT. It codes for CASRSGLDTQYF. The chain employs TRBV7-3 and TRBJ2-3; TRBD2 might be the D gene, on 5 matching bases. Based on the germline V gene, the CDR1 and CDR2 sequences are SGHTA and FQGTGA. The V end loses 6 bases and the J end loses 5 bases, and a stretch of 9 bases separates them. The CDR3 runs 12 amino acids, cysteine and phenylalanine included. Solely the CDR3 DNA is kept, with 36 bases framed from the first base.